This paragraph reports one T cell receptor beta chain. Only one count was recorded for this clone. The antigen it binds to is not known. No base-level quality is on record; no much larger clone is a single base apart. In total, over 600 healthy bone marrow donors made up the cohort. At the time of sampling, every cohort member was nominally healthy, though immune exposures that went unrecorded were likely present. The donor tested CMV seropositive and was one of the 289 seropositive cohort members. A peripheral blood sample was collected from each donor, and TCR beta sequencing was performed on peripheral blood mononuclear cells. Genomic DNA was extracted from the blood cell samples with the Qiagen DNeasy Blood Extraction Kit. The library was obtained by the immunoSEQ multiplex PCR assay. A mixture of 60 forward primers for TCR Vbeta segments and 13 reverse primers for TCR Jbeta segments was used in the multiplex PCR. Amplification of the CDR3 region of rearranged TCR beta genes was performed with a multiplex PCR assay on genomic DNA. The Illumina HiSeq System was used to sequence the amplified TCR beta libraries as 87-base-pair reads. In the original analysis: A later analysis counted approximately 84 million unique TCR beta chains across the 550 to 750 repertoires, and 9 million to 14 million of these chains were shared by at least two donors. To remove PCR and sequencing errors, raw reads were error-corrected and collapsed into unique sequences using a nearest-neighbor algorithm that merged closely related sequences. Alignment of CDR3 sequences to IMGT reference sequences was used to assign V, D and J gene segments. For a sequence to be retained, a match of at least six nucleotides was required to both a V gene segment and a J gene segment. Rearrangements were called productive when the CDR3 lacked stop codons and stayed in frame with V and J; all others were non-productive. CDR3 was defined by IMGT convention, running from the second conserved V-encoded cysteine to the conserved J-encoded phenylalanine. Sequences without an unambiguous match to a single V gene segment were excluded from the earlier analysis of almost 600 of the donors. An earlier analysis of 550 to 650 of the donors classified V segments as functional when productive rearrangements were above 56.7% and as segregating when the standard deviation between donors was above 5%. A statistical classification framework was built for diagnosing cytomegalovirus status from the catalog of TCR beta chain sequences. In a later analysis, V and J genes were assigned by comparing TCR nucleotide sequences against IMGT/GENE-DB human TR gene sequences. A later analysis assigned CDR3 sequences and most-parsimonious VDJ recombination scenarios with the TCRdist pipeline. In a later analysis, each TCR beta chain was defined by its CDR3 amino acid sequence together with its V-gene family, and reads without a unique V-gene family were excluded. To address suspected cross-contamination and a sequencing artifact, a later analysis removed 450 to 700 highly shared, low-generation-probability nucleotide sequences. A later analysis calculated a clonal expansion index for each public chain from normalized within-repertoire ranks of inferred template counts. In a later analysis, generation probabilities were computed with a VDJ recombination model fitted to out-of-frame rearrangements, and the resulting probabilities were checked against IGoR. Hypergeometric tests were used in a later analysis to score TCR-TCR, TCR-HLA and TCR-CMV co-occurrence, with a repertoire-size bias correction applied to the TCR pairs. False discovery rates were estimated in a later analysis by permuting HLA or CMV assignments 20 times. In a later analysis, co-occurring TCRs were grouped using DBSCAN, and TCRdist sequence similarity was added for clustering within HLA-allele-positive subsets. For co-occurrence clustering, repertoires with fewer than 30,000 or more than 120,000 public chains were excluded, along with a handful of repertoires with anomalous nucleotide sharing. TCRdb limited this immuneACCESS table to in-frame rearrangements with V and J called. A share of clones is missing; checked studies link under half to unresolved V genes, and the rest is unexplained. The V and J calls and clone size were taken over from that table, and D and trimming were inferred from the DNA. This sample is represented by roughly 80,000 clones; about 64% of them were singletons. The ten largest make up 5.7% of the sample.

The record originates from a study of cytomegalovirus exposure and HLA in healthy donors (dated by TCRdb to 2016 to 2017). Turning to the overall study: An earlier analysis of several hundred of the donors reported approximately 280 Gb of sequence data and 95 million to 140 million unique TCR beta sequences obtained from about 180 million T cells. An early release that covered fewer than 750 HLA-typed donors contained 300 to 350 gigabases of sequencing data and tens of millions of unique TCR sequences. Of the 300 to 500 genotyped donors, 65% to 90% were placed in the genetic ancestry cluster associated with self-reported Caucasian donors. The aim of the study was to test whether cataloging public T cell receptors could identify signatures of past pathogen exposure. The study used immunosequencing to profile the T cell repertoires of several hundred subjects and linked those repertoires to cytomegalovirus serostatus. Besides the first cohort of approximately 710 subjects, a separate validation cohort made up of some 110 different subjects was used. To predict cytomegalovirus infection status, the study combined high-throughput TCR immunosequencing, statistical association of individual TCRs with disease status, and machine learning. In a later analysis, previously published TCR beta repertoires from 550 to 750 donors were re-analyzed and high-resolution HLA genotyping was added so that TCR occurrence patterns could be studied. The later analysis used no new phenotypic data to find candidate immune exposures, relying instead on TCR beta sequences and their occurrence across donors. An earlier analysis of more than 450 of the donors used high-throughput TCR beta sequencing to judge whether each TCR beta V gene segment behaved as functional or pseudogenic. Donor age, sex, ethnicity and CMV serostatus were compiled alongside the repertoire data. A later genetic analysis used genome-wide SNP genotypes for about 65% of the 666 donors, treating that subset as a discovery cohort. Every repertoire in the discovery cohort had been generated on one and the same sequencing platform. Class I and class II HLA loci were covered by the typing at four-digit resolution. The number of typed donors differed by locus: about 620-640 for A, B, C, DRB1 and DQB1; 500 to 550 for DQA1; 606 for DPA1; and about 450 for DPB1. Four or five DR-DQ haplotypes were handled as single units for association and clustering because linkage in the cohort was strong. On average, approximately 250,000 unique TCR beta nucleotide sequences were sequenced per donor among some 420 genotyped donors of the cohort, with 15% to 20% of those sequences being non-productive. Results the study describes overall, beyond this receptor: The only immune exposure information available for the cohort was CMV serostatus. A cluster of highly shared sequence variants was judged likely to be a technical artifact of the sequencing pipeline. While some public TCRs were present in many individuals, most TCR sequences turned up only very rarely across donors. A further reported finding was that TCR beta sequences accurately predicted the HLA-A and HLA-B alleles for most subjects in the first cohort. Roughly uniform sequencing depth across donors was assumed in presence/absence analyses, although this assumption may not hold. In vitro tests confirmed that three of the cytomegalovirus-associated TCR beta chains recognize cytomegalovirus antigens. The cohort was sequenced for TCR beta chains only, and without alpha or paired-chain data the features that could be detected were limited. A later genetic analysis associated a missense DCLRE1C variant with V-gene and J-gene trimming of TCR beta chains, and an independent cohort replicated the association. Specific HLA alleles were associated with some 15,000 TCR beta sequences at a false discovery rate of 0.05 in a later analysis. The classifier was reported to diagnose cytomegalovirus status with high specificity and sensitivity in both the original cohort and the validation cohort. In a later analysis, several top co-occurrence clusters were reported to appear linked to parvovirus B19, influenza, CMV and Epstein-Barr virus. According to a later analysis, most CMV-associated TCR beta chains appeared to be HLA-restricted, and the HLA associations seemed to be driven largely by CMV exposure. Strong co-occurrence of HLA alleles, especially DR and DQ, made assigning TCR associations to individual alleles difficult. In an earlier analysis of several hundred of the donors, most TCR beta V segments were observed in productive rearrangements about 90% or about 30% of the time, broadly matching IMGT annotations. According to the authors, the approach could potentially be generalized to other disease states and immunological phenotypes. The earlier analysis of approximately 590 of the donors excluded around 17 rarely observed V segments, including chromosome 9 orphons, because counts were too low. A later analysis found that HLA-associated TCR beta chains were more clonally expanded and had lower generation probabilities than equally common non-associated chains. A later genetic analysis reported fewer N-insertions in productive TCRs among donors in an Asian-associated ancestry cluster than the roughly 700-donor mean. The 87-base-pair reads could not distinguish some IMGT-functional V segments, including TRBV6-2 and TRBV6-3, so those segments were excluded. Linkage disequilibrium might explain the correlated functional status among segregating V segments, but an unknown experimental factor could not be ruled out. In a later analysis, the rate of TCR association differed among HLA loci, with DRB1 alleles having the most associated TCRs and HLA-C alleles having the fewest. Because HLA typing was unavailable for some donors at each locus, only the typed subset was used in association tests. A total of roughly 160 TCR beta chains were listed by the study as associated with cytomegalovirus.

The CDR3 spans 15 residues, from the cysteine through the phenylalanine. CDR3 DNA is the only sequence kept; it has 45 bases, read in frame from the first base. Here V drops 4 bases and J drops 15 bases, and the junction holds 13 bases not matched to any gene. Based on the germline V gene (reference sequence), the CDR1 and CDR2 sequences are SGHNT and YYREEE. The origin of this receptor is a man aged 25-45 years in good health and CMV-seropositive. Recombination linked TRBV5-4 to TRBJ2-1; a stretch of 13 junction bases matches TRBD2. The sequencing input was PBMCs. The DNA is TGTGCCAGCAGCGGAGGACTAGCGGGGGTCCCTCGCCCGTTCTTC. Its amino acids are CASSGGLAGVPRPFF.